The next 19 T cell receptor beta chains were all read from a single sample in a study of T cell changes during pregnancy in multiple sclerosis. The method was immunoSEQ multiplex PCR; TCRdb's version includes in-frame clones alone and lacks a portion of them. The sample has more than 55,000 clones; about 90% are singletons. The specimen was peripheral blood, collected in the third trimester of pregnancy. The receptor set was obtained from a female donor in good health, enrolled as a control in a pregnancy study.

The chain links TRBV19 to TRBJ1-1; D unclear. Germline CDR1 and CDR2: LNHDA and SQIVND (reference sequence). This CDR3 spans 14 amino acids. Trimming stripped 3 bases from V and 1 base from J, with 9 bases between. This CDR3 is CASSIPPRNTEAFF. Written as DNA, the CDR3 is TGTGCCAGTAGTATCCCCCCGAGGAACACTGAAGCTTTCTTT. The variable domain in full, completed from reference TRBV19 and TRBJ1-1, reads DGGITQSPKYLFRKEGQNVTLSCEQNLNHDAMYWYRQDPGQGLRLIYYSQIVNDFQKGDIAEGYSVSREKKESFPLTVTSAQKNPTAFYLCASSIPPRNTEAFFGQGTRLTVV.

The chain carries TRBV18 and TRBJ2-3; perhaps TRBD2 as D (6 bases). Germline V gene lookup returns CDR1 KGHSH and CDR2 LQKENI. The CDR3 runs 19 residues. The V and J ends lost 0 bases and 3 bases respectively, with 22 bases between them. CDR3 protein: CASSPPFKLTGLYTDTQYF. CDR3 sequence (DNA): TGTGCCAGCTCACCACCGTTTAAATTGACGGGACTTTATACAGATACGCAGTATTTT.

In nucleotides, the CDR3 is TGCGCCAGCAGCCCCGAGGGGAACACTGAAGCTTTCTTT. This encodes CASSPEGNTEAFF. J is TRBJ1-1 and V is TRBV5-1, with D hard to call. CDR1 is SGHRS and CDR2 is YFSETQ in the germline V gene. The length of the CDR3 is 13 residues. Trimming shortened V by 4 bases and J by 1 base, and 8 bases separated the two germline ends.

The CDR3 coding sequence is TGTGCCAGCAGTGTCGGAGAGGTCAGGGGAGAGACCCAGTACTTC. Its protein product is CASSVGEVRGETQYF. The chain couples TRBV27 to TRBJ2-5; D is possibly TRBD1 (6 bases). Germline V CDR1 and CDR2: MNHEY, SMNVEV (reference sequence). V was shortened by 5 bases and J by 4 bases, with 17 bases between the two germline ends. The CDR3 is made up of 15 amino acids.

The chain is built from TRBV19 and TRBJ1-1; TRBD1 is a possible D gene (5 bases). Germline loops: CDR1 LNHDA, CDR2 SQIVND (reference sequence). CDR3 length equals 12 residues. Trimming shortened V by 9 bases and J by 0 bases, and 8 bases separated the two germline ends. CDR3 region: CASAGLNTEAFF. Here the CDR3 DNA reads TGTGCCAGCGCAGGGTTGAACACTGAAGCTTTCTTT.

This clone was picked up one time. The chain couples TRBV7-9 to TRBJ2-5; TRBD2 agrees at 9 bases. The germline CDR1 and CDR2 sequences are SEHNR and FQNEAQ (reference sequence). The CDR3 has 15 amino acids. V shed 5 bases and J 1 base; nucleotides not matched to a gene: 5. The CDR3 coding sequence is TGTGCCAGCAGCAAACATAGCGGGGGCCAAGAGACCCAGTACTTC. Translated: CASSKHSGGQETQYF.

The rearrangement joins TRBV29-1 to TRBJ2-7; 7 nucleotides agree with TRBD1. The germline CDR1 and CDR2 sequences are SQVTM and ANQGSEA. The CDR3 contains 14 residues. With V trimmed by 6 bases and J by 1 base, 9 bases remained unmatched. DNA for the CDR3: TGCAGCGTGGCCGGGACAGAGATTTCCTACGAGCAGTACTTC. This codes for CSVAGTEISYEQYF.

This clone was seen only a few times. This chain uses TRBV19 with TRBJ1-2; 7 bases are a match to TRBD1. The germline V gene has CDR1 LNHDA and CDR2 SQIVND (reference sequence). Trimming cost V 4 bases and J 12 bases; bases outside gene matches: 5. The CDR3 runs to 11 residues. CDR3 protein: CASSNRDSNTF. The CDR3 coding sequence is TGTGCCAGTAGTAATAGGGACAGCAACACCTTC.

The chain is built from TRBV7-9 and TRBJ2-5; 16 nucleotides line up with TRBD2. V dropped 5 bases and J dropped 9; count of bases not matched to a gene: 3. The CDR3 totals 14 residues. Germline V CDR1 and CDR2: SEHNR, FQNEAQ (reference sequence). CDR3 loop: CASSGTSGGGPQYF. For the CDR3, the DNA is TGTGCCAGCAGCGGGACTAGCGGGGGGGGGCCCCAGTACTTC.

V is TRBV9 and J is TRBJ1-2; D unresolved. Germline CDR1 and CDR2: SGDLS and YYNGEE. V lost 0 bases, J lost 5 bases, and 14 bases lay in between. The CDR3 has 15 amino acids. CDR3 loop: CASSVGGQLIYGYTF. For the CDR3, the DNA is TGTGCCAGCAGCGTAGGTGGTCAGTTAATTTATGGCTACACCTTC.

V usage is TRBV4-1 and J usage is TRBJ1-4; D remains ambiguous. Looked up from germline, CDR1 is MGHRA and CDR2 is YSYEKL. This CDR3 comprises 11 residues. The ends were cut back, 4 bases at V and 10 bases at J, with 7 bases in the middle. As DNA, the CDR3 is TGCGCCAGCAGCCGAGACGGAAAACTGTTTTTT. It is translated as CASSRDGKLFF.

The chain recombines TRBV10-3 with TRBJ1-2; D possibly corresponds to TRBD1 (6 bases). Trimming shortened V by 0 bases and J by 4 bases, and 9 bases separated the two germline ends. This CDR3 contains 14 residues. The germline CDR1 and CDR2 sequences are ENHRY and SYGVKD. DNA for the CDR3: TGTGCCATCAGTGAGTCTGGACAGCTCTATGGCTACACCTTC. Translated: CAISESGQLYGYTF.

The V call is TRBV18, the J call TRBJ2-7; 12 bases are a match to TRBD1. The junction had 9 bases not matched to a gene; V was cut back by 3 bases and J by 0 bases. This CDR3 contains 18 residues. Germline CDR1 is KGHSH and CDR2 is LQKENI. CDR3 loop: CASSPLGQGAQTSYEQYF. As DNA, the CDR3 is TGTGCCAGCTCACCGCTGGGACAGGGGGCGCAAACCTCCTACGAGCAGTACTTC. The variable domain in full, completed from reference TRBV18 and TRBJ2-7, reads NAGVMQNPRHLVRRRGQEARLRCSPMKGHSHVYWYRQLPEEGLKFMVYLQKENIIDESGMPKERFSAEFPKEGPSILRIQQVVRGDSAAYFCASSPLGQGAQTSYEQYFGPGTRLTVT.

This chain joins TRBV7-9 and TRBJ2-5; 11 bases are a match to TRBD2. CDR1 and CDR2 (germline): SEHNR, FQNEAQ (reference sequence). This CDR3 contains 15 residues. J was trimmed by 7 bases and V by 2 bases; bases with no gene match: 6. This chain's CDR3 is CASSLKASGGLTQYF. The CDR3, as DNA: TGTGCCAGCAGCTTAAAGGCTAGCGGGGGGCTGACCCAGTACTTC.

The V call is TRBV11-2, the J call TRBJ2-7; 10 positions match TRBD2. Germline CDR1 and CDR2: SGHAT and FQNNGV. With 4 bases clipped from V and 4 bases from J, the junction kept 10 bases outside the gene matches. This CDR3 contains 16 residues. CDR3 coding DNA: TGTGCCAGCAGCTCCCCCGGGGTAGCGGGGGGTTACGAGCAGTACTTC. Protein product: CASSSPGVAGGYEQYF.

This chain connects TRBV27 to TRBJ1-1, with D perhaps TRBD1 (6 bases). The CDR3 consists of 14 residues. Trimming stripped 2 bases from V and 6 bases from J, with 13 bases between. Germline lookup yields CDR1 MNHEY and CDR2 SMNVEV (reference sequence). CDR3: CASSLEQGRAEAFF. The CDR3 DNA reads TGTGCCAGCAGTTTAGAGCAGGGGAGGGCTGAAGCTTTCTTT.

The chain combines TRBV18 with TRBJ2-2; D possibly corresponds to TRBD2 (6 bases). Trimming removed 4 bases at V and 1 base at J, with 10 bases between. Germline V lookup: CDR1 KGHSH, CDR2 LQKENI. The length of the CDR3 is 15 residues. CDR3 in amino acids: CASSRGTENTGELFF. Here the CDR3 DNA reads TGTGCCAGCTCACGCGGGACGGAGAACACCGGGGAGCTGTTTTTT.

The rearrangement joins TRBV6-4 to TRBJ2-1; D is unclear. Per germline, CDR1 MRHNA and CDR2 SNTAGT. Trimming took 3 bases from V and 1 from J, leaving 10 bases between them. CDR3 length: 15 amino acids. The CDR3 spells CASSERASSYNEQFF. The CDR3 DNA sequence: TGTGCCAGCAGTGAACGAGCAAGTTCCTACAATGAGCAGTTCTTC.

The chain is built from TRBV9 and TRBJ2-2, with 13 bases identical to TRBD2. V was pared by 2 bases and J by 3 bases, with 4 bases of the junction left unmatched. In germline, CDR1 is SGDLS, CDR2 YYNGEE. The CDR3 loop spans 17 amino acids. The CDR3 nucleotides read TGTGCCAGCAGCGTGACTAGCGGGGGGCGAGACACCGGGGAGCTGTTTTTT. Its translation is CASSVTSGGRDTGELFF.